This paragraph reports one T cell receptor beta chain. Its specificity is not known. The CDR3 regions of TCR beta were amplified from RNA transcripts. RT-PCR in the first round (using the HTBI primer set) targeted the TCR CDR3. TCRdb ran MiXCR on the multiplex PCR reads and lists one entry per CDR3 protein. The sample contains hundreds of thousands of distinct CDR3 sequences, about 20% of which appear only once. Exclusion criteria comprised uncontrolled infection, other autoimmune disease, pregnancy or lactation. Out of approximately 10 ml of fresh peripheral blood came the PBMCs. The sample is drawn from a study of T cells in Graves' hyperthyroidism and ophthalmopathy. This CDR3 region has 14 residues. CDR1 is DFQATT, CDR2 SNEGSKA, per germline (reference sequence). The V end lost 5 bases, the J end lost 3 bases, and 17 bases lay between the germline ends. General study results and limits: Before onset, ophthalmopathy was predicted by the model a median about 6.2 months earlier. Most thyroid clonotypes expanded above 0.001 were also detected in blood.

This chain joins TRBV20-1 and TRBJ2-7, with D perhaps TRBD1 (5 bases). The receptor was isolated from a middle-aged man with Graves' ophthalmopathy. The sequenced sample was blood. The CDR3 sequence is CSAPRRGAGYEQYF. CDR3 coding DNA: TGCAGTGCTCCCCGACGTGGGGCTGGCTACGAGCAGTACTTC.